This T cell receptor (beta chain) was obtained from a study of post-analysis software for immune sequencing data. Study-wide results and caveats: Compared against controls, patients with multiple sclerosis displayed significantly lower normalized Chao1 diversity. Patients had higher frequencies than controls of roughly five TRBV segments, including TRBV5-6, TRBV5-1 and TRBV20-1.

The CDR3 totals 13 residues. CDR1 and CDR2 (germline): DFQATT, SNEGSKA (reference sequence). Sequencing libraries made from TCR beta cDNA carried unique molecular identifiers. MiXCR was run by TCRdb on the PCR reads, yielding one entry per CDR3 protein. The data show a few hundred thousand distinct CDR3 sequences, around 40% seen once. In this sample, this clonotype turned up a few times. Antigen specificity is unknown. This sequence joins TRBV20-1 and TRBJ2-7; 9 bases agree with TRBD2. The DNA matches TRBJ2-5 better at its end, which makes the J call doubtful. The sample consisted of blood. This receptor was obtained from a girl between 10 and 17 years old with multiple sclerosis. The CDR3 nucleotides read TGCAGTGCTCCCCGGACTAGCGCGGAGACCCAGTACTTC. Protein: CSAPRTSAETQYF.